This entry lists 9 T cell receptor beta chains sequenced from one sample in a study of glioma-infiltrating T cells after dendritic cell vaccination. The repertoire was sequenced with immunoSEQ multiplex PCR; TCRdb's copy has only in-frame clones and lacks some. The sample includes under 100,000 clones, about 90% of them seen just once. Source: blood, taken before dendritic cell vaccination. The receptors stem from a human donor with glioblastoma.

This chain joins TRBV4-2 and TRBJ2-2; 8 positions agree with TRBD2. With V trimmed by 0 bases and J by 3 bases, 3 bases remained unmatched. Germline lookup yields CDR1 LGHNA and CDR2 YNFKEQ. This CDR3 has 16 amino acids. CDR3 DNA sequence: TGTGCCAGCAGCCAAGATCTAGCGGGTGACACCGGGGAGCTGTTTTTT. Its translation is CASSQDLAGDTGELFF.

This chain links TRBV6-1 with TRBJ2-7; D perhaps matches TRBD2 (6 bases). This CDR3 spans 15 amino acids. Trimming took 1 base from V and 5 from J, leaving 15 bases between them. Germline V CDR1 and CDR2: MNHNS, SASEGT. Here the CDR3 reads CASSEVGGFTNEQYF. In nucleotides, the CDR3 is TGTGCCAGCAGTGAAGTCGGGGGATTCACGAACGAGCAGTACTTC.

The V and J genes are TRBV6-1 and TRBJ1-2, with TRBD1 matching over 10 bases. In germline, CDR1 is MNHNS, CDR2 SASEGT. The V segment lost 6 bases and the J segment 3 bases; nucleotides outside the gene matches: 7. CDR3 length: 15 residues. The CDR3, as DNA: TGTGCCAGCAGGACGACAGGGGGCCGCGACTATGGCTACACCTTC. Protein sequence: CASRTTGGRDYGYTF.

The chain is built from TRBV7-8 and TRBJ2-4; the match to TRBD1 covers 10 bases. This CDR3 region has 14 residues. Germline V gene data show CDR1 as SGHVS and CDR2 as FQNEAQ. V shed 5 bases and J 7 bases; nucleotides not matched to a gene: 5. The CDR3 spells CASSLGQGINIQYF. The CDR3 DNA is TGTGCCAGCAGCCTGGGACAGGGGATCAACATTCAGTACTTC.

The chain carries TRBV10-3 and TRBJ1-2, with TRBD1 matching over 7 bases. The CDR3 runs 15 residues. From germline, CDR1 is ENHRY and CDR2 SYGVKD. After removal of 3 bases from V and 9 bases from J, the junction contained 13 bases not matched to a gene. The DNA of the CDR3 is TGTGCCATCAGTGATTCGTTTCGGACAGGAGGGAGCTACACCTTC. Translation gives CAISDSFRTGGSYTF.

The J gene is TRBJ2-1, the V gene TRBV27, with 8 positions matching TRBD2. The CDR3 is 17 residues long. V dropped 4 bases and J dropped 4; count of bases not matched to a gene: 12. From germline, CDR1 is MNHEY and CDR2 SMNVEV (reference sequence). The CDR3 coding sequence is TGTGCCAGCAGTTGGGCCAGCGGGAGAGTTGGGTACAATGAGCAGTTCTTC. Protein product: CASSWASGRVGYNEQFF.

The chain links TRBV9 to TRBJ2-3; TRBD1 is a possible D gene (6 bases). The CDR3 loop spans 14 amino acids. Trimming cost V 0 bases and J 2 bases, with 7 bases left between them. CDR1 is SGDLS, CDR2 YYNGEE, per germline. CDR3 protein: CASSVVGATDTQYF. The DNA for the CDR3 is TGTGCCAGCAGCGTAGTGGGGGCCACAGATACGCAGTATTTT.

The chain has TRBV2 and TRBJ1-4; 8 bases map to TRBD1. CDR1 and CDR2 (germline): SNHLY, FYNNEI. With 4 bases clipped from V and 7 bases from J, the junction kept 2 bases outside the gene matches. The CDR3 length is 13 residues. CDR3 in amino acids: CASSVQGGEKLFF. The CDR3 DNA reads TGTGCCAGCAGTGTACAGGGGGGTGAAAAACTGTTTTTT.

A single count supports this clone. The V call is TRBV4-1, the J call TRBJ2-7; D perhaps matches TRBD2 (7 bases). V was shortened by 4 bases and J by 2 bases, with 15 bases between the two germline ends. The length of the CDR3 is 15 residues. CDR1 and CDR2 (germline): MGHRA, YSYEKL. CDR3 amino acids: CASSLRGGGTYEQYF. CDR3 bases: TGCGCCAGCAGCCTTAGAGGGGGGGGAACCTACGAGCAGTACTTC.